This T cell receptor (beta chain) was sequenced during a study of Graves' ophthalmopathy and Graves' hyperthyroidism. The diagnosis was founded upon clinical symptoms, serum thyroxine, TRAb, thyroid ultrasound and orbital computed tomography. From fresh peripheral blood, 10 ml in volume, the PBMCs were obtained. Germline CDR1 is SGHRS and CDR2 is YFSETQ. V shed 4 bases and J 1 base; nucleotides not matched to a gene: 4. The CDR3 covers 14 residues. Amplified TCR beta CDR3 regions were obtained using RNA transcripts as template. HTBI primers were employed in first-round RT-PCR, then a second-round multiplex PCR followed. MiXCR, applied by TCRdb to the multiplex PCR reads, yields one record per CDR3 protein. The data contain 200,000 to 300,000 distinct CDR3 sequences, approximately 42% of them singletons.

The chain uses TRBV5-1 and TRBJ2-5, with 7 bases identical to TRBD2. Sequenced input: peripheral blood. This TCR came from an adult man with Graves' ophthalmopathy. CDR3 protein: CASSLGGPQETQYF. The CDR3 bases are TGCGCCAGCAGCCTGGGAGGGCCCCAAGAGACCCAGTACTTC. Based on the CDR3 plus reference TRBV5-1 and TRBJ2-5, the full variable domain is KAGVTQTPRYLIKTRGQQVTLSCSPISGHRSVSWYQQTPGQGLQFLFEYFSETQRNKGNFPGRFSGRQFSNSRSEMNVSTLELGDSALYLCASSLGGPQETQYFGPGTRLLVL.